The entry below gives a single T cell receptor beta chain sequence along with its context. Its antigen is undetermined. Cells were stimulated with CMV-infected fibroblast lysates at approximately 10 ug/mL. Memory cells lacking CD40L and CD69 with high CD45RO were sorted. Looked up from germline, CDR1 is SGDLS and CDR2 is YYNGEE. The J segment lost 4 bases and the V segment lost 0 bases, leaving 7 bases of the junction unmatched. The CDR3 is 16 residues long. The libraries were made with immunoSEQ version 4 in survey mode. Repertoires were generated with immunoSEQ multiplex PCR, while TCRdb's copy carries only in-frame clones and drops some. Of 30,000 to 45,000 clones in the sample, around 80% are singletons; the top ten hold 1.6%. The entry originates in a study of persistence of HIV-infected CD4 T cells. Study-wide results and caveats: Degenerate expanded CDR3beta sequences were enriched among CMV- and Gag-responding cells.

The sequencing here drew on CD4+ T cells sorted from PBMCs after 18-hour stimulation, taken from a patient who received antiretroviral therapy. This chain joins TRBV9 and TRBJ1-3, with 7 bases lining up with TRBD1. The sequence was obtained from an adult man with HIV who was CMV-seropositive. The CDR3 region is CASSVAPTGTGNTIYF. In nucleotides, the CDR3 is TGTGCCAGCAGCGTAGCCCCGACAGGGACAGGAAACACCATATATTTT. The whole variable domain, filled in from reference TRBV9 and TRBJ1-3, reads DSGVTQTPKHLITATGQRVTLRCSPRSGDLSVYWYQQSLDQGLQFLIQYYNGEERAKGNILERFSAQQFPDLHSELNLSSLELGDSALYFCASSVAPTGTGNTIYFGEGSWLTVV.